This T cell receptor beta chain was found in a study of blood T cell repertoires in COVID-19. A single count supports this clone. The CDR3 contains 14 residues. Germline V gene lookup returns CDR1 MNHEY and CDR2 SVGEGT. Trimming stripped 6 bases from V and 6 bases from J, with 18 bases between. Only in-frame clones appear in the TCRdb table, and some are missing; sequencing was by immunoSEQ multiplex PCR. Of fewer than 40,000 clones in the sample, around 80% are singletons; the top ten hold around 40%. The clonotype was recovered from a man aged 80 or over with active or convalescent COVID-19. Source material: peripheral blood. The V call is TRBV6-2 or TRBV6-3, the J call TRBJ2-7, with unresolved D. The CDR3 nucleotides are TGTGCCAGCAGCAACCCCGCCGCGCTCCCCGAGCAGTACTTC. It yields the protein CASSNPAALPEQYF.